One and the same sample provided the 13 T cell receptor beta chains below, sequenced in a study of T cell responses to AZD1222 COVID-19 vaccine. Profiled with immunoSEQ multiplex PCR; TCRdb holds only in-frame clones, not every one. The sample holds about 85,000 clones, approximately 86% seen once. Sample: peripheral blood, taken on day 0 of AZD1222 vaccination. These receptors all come from an adult in good health.

The chain links TRBV28 to TRBJ2-5; perhaps TRBD1 as D (6 bases). V was clipped by 5 bases and J by 4 bases, with 20 bases between them. The germline V gene has CDR1 MDHEN and CDR2 SYDVKM. The CDR3 covers 16 residues. The CDR3 DNA is TGTGCCAGCAGTGCCTTACCGGGACAAATAGGAGAGACCCAGTACTTC. The encoded protein is CASSALPGQIGETQYF.

The V and J genes are TRBV10-3 and TRBJ2-1; D gene ambiguous. The CDR3 spans 12 residues. Germline V gene lookup returns CDR1 ENHRY and CDR2 SYGVKD. The V and J ends lost 3 bases and 9 bases respectively, with 9 bases between them. CDR3: CAISEKMGEQFF. As DNA, the CDR3 is TGTGCCATCAGTGAAAAAATGGGTGAGCAGTTCTTC.

The chain links TRBV28 to TRBJ1-5; no firm D call. Per the germline V gene, CDR1 is MDHEN and CDR2 is SYDVKM. V was pared by 3 bases and J by 2 bases, with 8 bases between. This CDR3 is built from 14 residues. The chain's CDR3 is CASSFFGGNQPQHF. CDR3 in DNA: TGTGCCAGCAGTTTCTTCGGGGGCAATCAGCCCCAGCATTTT.

This clone was detected once. The chain joins TRBV10-1 to TRBJ2-7; the D gene is possibly TRBD2 (6 bases). Germline V gene data show CDR1 as WNHNN and CDR2 as SYGVQD (reference sequence). V lost 4 bases and J lost 6, with 13 bases in between. This CDR3 region has 13 residues. The CDR3 here is CASSGGTASEQYF. CDR3 bases: TGCGCCAGCAGTGGGGGGACTGCGTCCGAGCAGTACTTC.

The chain couples TRBV18 to TRBJ2-7; TRBD1 matches 10 bases. With 0 bases clipped from V and 1 base from J, the junction kept 6 bases outside the gene matches. CDR1 is KGHSH, CDR2 LQKENI, per germline. CDR3 length equals 17 residues. CDR3 protein: CASSPPGQGKGSYEQYF. The CDR3 DNA reads TGTGCCAGCTCACCACCGGGACAGGGGAAAGGGTCCTACGAGCAGTACTTC.

This clone was detected only once. The chain is built from TRBV5-1 and TRBJ2-3; TRBD1 aligns across 8 bases. The CDR3 sequence is 15 residues long. Germline V CDR1 and CDR2: SGHRS, YFSETQ. The V and J ends lost 5 bases and 3 bases, in that order; junction bases with no gene match: 8. CDR3 DNA: TGCGCCAGCAGAGACGACAGGGGAATGACAGATACGCAGTATTTT. Protein product: CASRDDRGMTDTQYF.

The chain recombines TRBV5-5 with TRBJ1-6; 7 bases line up with TRBD1. The CDR3 covers 14 residues. CDR1 and CDR2 from the germline V gene are SGHKS and YYEKEE (reference sequence). The trim removed 3 bases at V and 7 bases at J, leaving 4 bases unmatched. The CDR3 bases are TGTGCCAGCAGCTCCCGGGACAGAAATTCACCCCTCCACTTT. It yields the protein CASSSRDRNSPLHF. The whole variable domain, remainder taken from reference TRBV5-5 and TRBJ1-6, is DAGVTQSPTHLIKTRGQQVTLRCSPISGHKSVSWYQQVLGQGPQFIFQYYEKEERGRGNFPDRFSARQFPNYSSELNVNALLLGDSALYLCASSSRDRNSPLHFGNGTRLTVT.

The chain is built from TRBV7-2 and TRBJ1-5; weak D call: TRBD1 (5 bases). V lost 5 bases and J 3 bases, leaving 20 bases between the germline ends. Germline loops: CDR1 SGHTA, CDR2 FQGNSA. This CDR3 has 17 residues. The CDR3 loop reads CASSRVPGTPNNQPQHF. Written as DNA, the CDR3 is TGTGCCAGCAGCCGCGTTCCAGGGACCCCAAACAATCAGCCCCAGCATTTT.

In nucleotides, the CDR3 is TGTGCCAGCAGCTTAGGGACAGACTATGGCTACACCTTC. Residues: CASSLGTDYGYTF. The chain joins TRBV7-9 to TRBJ1-2; D is perhaps TRBD1 (6 bases). This CDR3 region has 13 residues. The germline CDR1 and CDR2 sequences are SEHNR and FQNEAQ (reference sequence). Trimming removed 1 base from V and 3 bases from J, with 6 bases in between.

The sample holds one count of this clone. The chain recombines TRBV19 with TRBJ1-2, with 9 bases fitting TRBD1. Per germline, CDR1 LNHDA and CDR2 SQIVND (reference sequence). The CDR3 runs to 15 residues. The V gene end was trimmed by 6 bases and the J gene end by 8 bases; junction bases not matched to a gene: 13. CDR3 in DNA: TGTGCCAGTAGCGATCCTCCGGGACAGGGTCGGGGCTACACCTTC. It encodes CASSDPPGQGRGYTF.

This chain links TRBV28 with TRBJ1-5, with a tentative D call TRBD1 (5 bases). Germline values: CDR1 MDHEN, CDR2 SYDVKM. This CDR3 has 12 amino acids. Trimming pared 8 bases from V and 2 bases from J, leaving 7 bases between. CDR3 sequence: CASGGGNQPQHF. The CDR3 DNA reads as TGTGCCAGCGGGGGTGGCAATCAGCCCCAGCATTTT.

The rearrangement uses TRBV7-3 and TRBJ2-2; D unresolved. The V end lost 2 bases, the J end lost 5 bases, and 12 bases lay between the germline ends. The CDR3 extends over 15 amino acids. In germline, CDR1 is SGHTA, CDR2 FQGTGA. Here the CDR3 DNA reads TGTGCCAGCAGCTTATCTGCCTTCGGGACCGGGGAGCTGTTTTTT. Residues: CASSLSAFGTGELFF.

Written as DNA, the CDR3 is TGTGCCAGCAGTGCCCCGGGACAGGGACCCTACAATGAGCAGTTCTTC. Amino acids: CASSAPGQGPYNEQFF. The chain employs TRBV25-1 and TRBJ2-1, with TRBD1 matching 9 bases. Trimming took 4 bases from V and 2 from J; bases not matched to a gene: 6. There are 16 residues in the CDR3. In germline, CDR1 is MGHDK, CDR2 SYGVNS.